One sample yielded the 23 T cell receptor beta chains listed below, sequenced in a study of blood T cell repertoires in COVID-19. Profiled with immunoSEQ multiplex PCR; TCRdb holds only in-frame clones, not every one. The profile shows 210,000 or so clones, 80% of them singletons. Sequencing input: peripheral blood. These receptor sequences come from a human donor in a cohort sampled during active COVID-19.

This chain connects TRBV6-5 to TRBJ1-1; D is ambiguous. The CDR3 runs 13 residues. Deletions cut 1 base from V and 1 base from J, with 4 bases between. The germline gives CDR1 MNHEY, CDR2 SVGAGI. The CDR3 reads CASSYWRNTEAFF. CDR3 coding DNA: TGTGCCAGCAGTTACTGGAGGAACACTGAAGCTTTCTTT.

The rearrangement uses TRBV2 and TRBJ1-2; 9 bases match TRBD1. CDR1 is SNHLY, CDR2 FYNNEI, per germline. Germline trimming cut 9 bases from V and 6 bases from J; bases unmatched to any gene: 5. This CDR3 is built from 12 residues. The CDR3 coding sequence is TGTGCCAGTAAACAGGGGGCGGATGGCTACACCTTC. This translates into CASKQGADGYTF.

V usage is TRBV24-1 and J usage is TRBJ2-2; 7 bases match TRBD2. After removal of 2 bases from V and 4 bases from J, the junction contained 6 bases not matched to a gene. This CDR3 comprises 16 residues. Germline V gene lookup returns CDR1 KGHDR and CDR2 SFDVKD. The DNA of the CDR3 is TGTGCCACCAGTGATTCCGGGAGGCTCCTCACCGGGGAGCTGTTTTTT. This sequence encodes CATSDSGRLLTGELFF.

J is TRBJ1-6 and V is TRBV5-1; weak D call: TRBD1 (5 bases). Trimming left V 5 bases short and J 5 bases short, with 11 bases between. CDR1 and CDR2 from the germline V gene are SGHRS and YFSETQ. The CDR3 has 14 amino acids. The CDR3 nucleotides read TGCGCCAGCAGAGTAACAGGCGATAATTCACCCCTCCACTTT. Amino acid sequence: CASRVTGDNSPLHF.

The gene calls are TRBV2 and TRBJ2-3; 9 bases agree with TRBD1. CDR1 and CDR2 from the germline V gene are SNHLY and FYNNEI. The J segment lost 2 bases and the V segment lost 7 bases, leaving 7 bases of the junction unmatched. The CDR3 length is 15 residues. The DNA of the CDR3 is TGTGCCAGCATACCGGGGGACAGGGTCACAGATACGCAGTATTTT. Encoded protein: CASIPGDRVTDTQYF.

The J gene is TRBJ2-7, the V gene TRBV30; D ambiguous. Germline V gene lookup returns CDR1 GTSNPN and CDR2 SVGIG (reference sequence). V was cut by 0 bases and J by 2 bases, with 14 bases left in between. The CDR3 covers 15 residues. As DNA, the CDR3 is TGTGCCTGGAGTGTACGTCTAGGCGGCCCCTACGAGCAGTACTTC. This gives the protein CAWSVRLGGPYEQYF.

The rearrangement links TRBV27 to TRBJ1-5; D remains ambiguous. V lost 6 bases and J lost 0, with 6 bases in between. This CDR3 spans 13 amino acids. Germline CDR1 reads MNHEY; CDR2 reads SMNVEV (reference sequence). The CDR3: CASSPYSNQPQHF. In DNA form, the CDR3 reads TGTGCCAGCAGCCCGTATAGCAATCAGCCCCAGCATTTT.

The chain links TRBV5-6 to TRBJ1-1, with 9 bases lining up with TRBD1. The CDR3 contains 16 residues. The J segment lost 0 bases and the V segment lost 4 bases, leaving 7 bases of the junction unmatched. CDR1 is SGHDT, CDR2 YYEEEE, per germline. Written as DNA, the CDR3 is TGTGCCAGCAGCGCACAGGGGGCCCCTTTGAACACTGAAGCTTTCTTT. It encodes CASSAQGAPLNTEAFF. Full variable domain (missing parts from reference TRBV5-6 and TRBJ1-1): DAGVTQSPTHLIKTRGQQVTLRCSPKSGHDTVSWYQQALGQGPQFIFQYYEEEERQRGNFPDRFSGHQFPNYSSELNVNALLLGDSALYLCASSAQGAPLNTEAFFGQGTRLTVV.

This chain's CDR3 is CASSQLGLAGSEQYF. The CDR3, as DNA: TGTGCCAGCAGCCAATTGGGACTAGCGGGAAGCGAGCAGTACTTC. The J gene is TRBJ2-7, the V gene TRBV3-1 (or the pseudogene TRBV3-2); 13 bases are shared with TRBD2. CDR1 is LGHDT and CDR2 is YNNKEL in the germline V gene (reference sequence). The trim removed 2 bases at V and 6 bases at J, leaving 4 bases unmatched. The CDR3 length is 15 residues.

This clone was seen only a few times. The V call is TRBV2, the J call TRBJ1-3; tentatively, D is TRBD1 (5 bases). There are 11 residues in the CDR3. Trimming took off 7 bases at V and 10 bases at J, with 11 bases between the two ends. The germline gives CDR1 SNHLY, CDR2 FYNNEI. The CDR3 spells CASNAGTTIYF. CDR3 DNA: TGTGCCAGCAACGCAGGGACTACCATATATTTT.

The V call is TRBV11-3, the J call TRBJ2-2; weak D call: TRBD1 (6 bases). The CDR3 sequence is 14 residues long. V lost 0 bases and J lost 6, with 8 bases in between. From germline, CDR1 is SGHNT and CDR2 YENEEA. The CDR3 sequence is CASSLEEGAGELFF. DNA of the CDR3: TGTGCCAGCAGCTTAGAAGAGGGGGCCGGGGAGCTGTTTTTT.

This chain joins TRBV7-2 and TRBJ2-7; 10 bases map to TRBD2. CDR3 length: 16 residues. The V segment lost 1 base and the J segment 6 bases; nucleotides outside the gene matches: 9. Germline CDR1 and CDR2: SGHTA and FQGNSA. CDR3 bases: TGTGCCAGCAGCTTAGATGGTAGCGGGAGGCCCCGCGAGCAGTACTTC. Its translation is CASSLDGSGRPREQYF. The entire variable domain, with the rest obtained from reference TRBV7-2 and TRBJ2-7, is as follows: GAGVSQSPSNKVTEKGKDVELRCDPISGHTALYWYRQSLGQGLEFLIYFQGNSAPDKSGLPSDRFSAERTGGSVSTLTIQRTQQEDSAVYLCASSLDGSGRPREQYFGPGTRLTVT.

The chain carries TRBV6-2 or TRBV6-3 and TRBJ2-5; D is possibly TRBD1 (7 bases). V was trimmed by 2 bases and J by 5 bases, leaving 18 bases between them. CDR3 length equals 16 residues. Germline assignment: CDR1 MNHEY and CDR2 SVGEGT. The CDR3 sequence: CASSYGQEGAGETQYF. In DNA form, the CDR3 reads TGTGCCAGCAGTTACGGGCAGGAGGGGGCCGGGGAGACCCAGTACTTC.

The J gene is TRBJ1-2, the V gene TRBV28, with D hard to call. Between the trimmed V and J ends, which lost 3 bases and 5 bases, there was a span of 10 bases. Germline V gene sequence: CDR1 MDHEN, CDR2 SYDVKM. The CDR3 runs 13 residues. In DNA, the CDR3 is TGTGCCAGCAGTTTTGAAGTTAGATATGGCTACACCTTC. This translates into CASSFEVRYGYTF.

The gene calls are TRBV30 and TRBJ2-7; a possible D gene is TRBD2 (6 bases). From germline, CDR1 is GTSNPN and CDR2 SVGIG (reference sequence). The CDR3 is 12 amino acids. Trimming stripped 1 base from V and 7 bases from J, with 11 bases between. The DNA for the CDR3 is TGTGCCTGGAGTGCGGGAGTACGGGAGCAGTACTTC. Amino acids: CAWSAGVREQYF.

The rearrangement joins TRBV10-3 to TRBJ2-3; the match to TRBD2 covers 9 bases. CDR3 length equals 14 residues. With V trimmed by 8 bases and J by 5 bases, 8 bases remained unmatched. Germline values: CDR1 ENHRY, CDR2 SYGVKD. CDR3 sequence (DNA): TGTGCCATCGCCGGCGGGAGGGCAGGAGATACGCAGTATTTT. This translates into CAIAGGRAGDTQYF.

The V and J genes are TRBV19 and TRBJ2-3; D call uncertain. CDR1 is LNHDA and CDR2 is SQIVND in the germline V gene (reference sequence). This CDR3 has 15 amino acids. Trimming removed 3 bases from V and 7 bases from J, with 17 bases in between. The CDR3 spells CASSMAGFRSNTQYF. DNA of the CDR3: TGTGCCAGTAGTATGGCCGGGTTTAGGTCCAATACGCAGTATTTT.

J is TRBJ2-1 and V is TRBV28; 8 bases are a match to TRBD2. CDR1 MDHEN and CDR2 SYDVKM come from the germline V gene. This CDR3 spans 14 amino acids. J lost 9 bases, V lost 6 bases, and 10 bases had no gene match. The CDR3 region has the DNA TGTGCCAGCAGGACCGGGACTAGATCCAGTGAGCAGTTCTTC. Amino acids: CASRTGTRSSEQFF.

Turning to this clone: Other nucleotide sequences from this sample produce the same CDR3. The V call is TRBV9, the J call TRBJ2-7; tentatively, D is TRBD1 (7 bases). Trimming took 3 bases from V and 4 from J, leaving 8 bases between them. Germline V lookup: CDR1 SGDLS, CDR2 YYNGEE. The CDR3 is made up of 12 amino acids. The CDR3 spells CASSAGGYEQYF. In nucleotides, the CDR3 is TGTGCCAGCAGCGCAGGGGGGTACGAGCAGTACTTC.

The V call is TRBV11-2, the J call TRBJ1-4, with 11 bases fitting TRBD1. V shed 3 bases and J 5 bases; nucleotides not matched to a gene: 8. Germline CDR1 SGHAT, CDR2 FQNNGV. The length of the CDR3 is 17 residues. The CDR3 bases are TGTGCCAGCAGCTTTTGGACAGGGGGCGGTACAAATGAAAAACTGTTTTTT. It yields the protein CASSFWTGGGTNEKLFF.

The chain carries TRBV5-1 and TRBJ1-1, with 8 bases fitting TRBD1. V shed 0 bases and J 5 bases; nucleotides not matched to a gene: 6. The CDR3 spans 15 residues. Germline V CDR1 and CDR2: SGHRS, YFSETQ. In DNA, the CDR3 is TGCGCCAGCAGCTTGGGTGCAGGGGGCCGGACTGAAGCTTTCTTT. Its protein product is CASSLGAGGRTEAFF.

The chain combines TRBV25-1 with TRBJ2-5, with 11 bases matching TRBD2. The CDR3 covers 15 residues. Germline V gene sequence: CDR1 MGHDK, CDR2 SYGVNS. V lost 4 bases to trimming and J lost 5 bases; unmatched junction nucleotides: 6. The CDR3 nucleotides read TGTGCCAGCAGTGGACTAGCGGGATCGCGGGAGACCCAGTACTTC. Protein: CASSGLAGSRETQYF.

There are a few counts of this clone. The V call is TRBV3-1 (or the pseudogene TRBV3-2), the J call TRBJ2-5; 10 bases fit TRBD2. J lost 4 bases, V lost 5 bases, and 7 bases had no gene match. In germline, CDR1 is LGHDT, CDR2 YNNKEL (reference sequence). The CDR3 has 15 amino acids. Written as DNA, the CDR3 is TGTGCCAGCAGCAATCAGCGGGAGGGAGGAGAGACCCAGTACTTC. It encodes CASSNQREGGETQYF.